This TCR beta chain comes out of a study of T-cell reconstitution after alpha-beta-depleted transplantation in children. Unique molecular identifiers were used in preparing the TCRbeta library. TCRdb fed the PCR reads into MiXCR, producing one record per CDR3 protein. The repertoire consists of about 980,000 distinct CDR3 sequences, with around 30% occurring once and the leading ten covering about 28%. The ends were cut back, 9 bases at V and 1 base at J, with 15 bases in the middle. CDR3 length: 14 residues. The study's findings and limits: Where alpha-beta T cells came from about two months after transplant was reportedly several hundred expanded graft clones. It was surviving recipient T cells and thymic progenitors that gave some patients high TCRbeta diversity at day 60. Counts and diversity of T cells one year after transplant came mostly from newly produced T cells.

Comment on this clonotype: Its specificity is unknown.

The source is a boy younger than two who had a stem cell transplant for SCID, so the T cells may come from the graft donor. The sample here was PBMCs, mostly from graft donor cells, taken 360 days after TCRalphabeta/CD19-depleted stem cell transplant. J is TRBJ1-1 and V is TRBV12-3 or TRBV12-4; D not certain. The CDR3 nucleotides read TGTGCCAGAACTGTCCTAAATAAGAACACTGAAGCTTTCTTT. Translated, it gives CARTVLNKNTEAFF.